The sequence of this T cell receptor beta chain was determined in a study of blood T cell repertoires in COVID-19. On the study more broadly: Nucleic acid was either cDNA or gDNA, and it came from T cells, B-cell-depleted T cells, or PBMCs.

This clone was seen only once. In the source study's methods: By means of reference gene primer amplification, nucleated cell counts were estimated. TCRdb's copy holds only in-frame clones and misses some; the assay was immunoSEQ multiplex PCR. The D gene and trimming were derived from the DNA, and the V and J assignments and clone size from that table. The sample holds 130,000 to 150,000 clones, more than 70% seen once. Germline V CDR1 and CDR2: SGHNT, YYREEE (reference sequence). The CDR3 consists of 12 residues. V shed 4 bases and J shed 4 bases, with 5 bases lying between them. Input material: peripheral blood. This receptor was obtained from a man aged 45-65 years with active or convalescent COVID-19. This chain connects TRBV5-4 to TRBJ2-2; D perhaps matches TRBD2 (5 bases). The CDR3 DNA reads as TGTGCCAGCAGCGGACTCACCGGGGAGCTGTTTTTT. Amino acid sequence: CASSGLTGELFF.